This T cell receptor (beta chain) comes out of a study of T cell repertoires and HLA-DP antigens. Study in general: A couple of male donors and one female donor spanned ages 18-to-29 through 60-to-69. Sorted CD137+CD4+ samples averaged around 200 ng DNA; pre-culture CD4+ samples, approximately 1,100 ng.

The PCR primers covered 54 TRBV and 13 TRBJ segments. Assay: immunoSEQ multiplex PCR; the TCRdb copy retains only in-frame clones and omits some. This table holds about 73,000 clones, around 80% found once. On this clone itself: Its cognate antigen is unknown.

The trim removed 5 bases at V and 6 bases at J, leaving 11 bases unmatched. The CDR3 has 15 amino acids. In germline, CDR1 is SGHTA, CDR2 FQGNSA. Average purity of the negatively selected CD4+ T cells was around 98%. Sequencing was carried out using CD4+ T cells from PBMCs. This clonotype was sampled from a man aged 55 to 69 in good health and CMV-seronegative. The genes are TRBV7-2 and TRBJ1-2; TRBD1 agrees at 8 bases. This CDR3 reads CASSQRPDRAHGYTF. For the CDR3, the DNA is TGTGCCAGCAGCCAGAGGCCGGACAGGGCCCATGGCTACACCTTC.